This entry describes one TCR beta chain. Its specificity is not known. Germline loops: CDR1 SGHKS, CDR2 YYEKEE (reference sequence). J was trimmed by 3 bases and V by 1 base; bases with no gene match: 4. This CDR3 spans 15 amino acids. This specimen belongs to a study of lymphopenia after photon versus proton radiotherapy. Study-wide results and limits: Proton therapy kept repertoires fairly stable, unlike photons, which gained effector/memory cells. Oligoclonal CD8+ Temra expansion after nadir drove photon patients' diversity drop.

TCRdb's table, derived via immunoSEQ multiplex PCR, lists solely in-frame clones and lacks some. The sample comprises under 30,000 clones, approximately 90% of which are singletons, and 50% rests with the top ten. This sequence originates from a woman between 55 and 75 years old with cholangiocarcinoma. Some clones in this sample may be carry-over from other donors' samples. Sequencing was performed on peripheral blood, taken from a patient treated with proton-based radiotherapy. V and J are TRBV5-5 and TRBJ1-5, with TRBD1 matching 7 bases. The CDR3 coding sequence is TGTGCCAGCAGCTTGTCTGGGACAGACAATCAGCCCCAGCATTTT. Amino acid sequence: CASSLSGTDNQPQHF.